The 8 T cell receptor beta chains in this list originate from one sample, sequenced in a study of monozygotic twins with inflammatory bowel disease. TCRdb reworked the 5' RACE reads into one entry per CDR3 protein, no DNA. This sample's table has 300,000 to 400,000 distinct CDR3 sequences. The sequencing input was blood. The receptors come from a human donor with ulcerative colitis or Crohn's disease, or a healthy co-twin of an affected twin (not recorded which).

The rearrangement uses TRBV18 and TRBJ1-1; there is no DNA to check the TCRdb D call of TRBD1. The CDR3 length is 15 residues. Germline V lookup: CDR1 KGHSH, CDR2 LQKENI. The CDR3 here is CASSPARTGQTEAFF. The whole variable domain, remainder taken from reference TRBV18 and TRBJ1-1, is NAGVMQNPRHLVRRRGQEARLRCSPMKGHSHVYWYRQLPEEGLKFMVYLQKENIIDESGMPKERFSAEFPKEGPSILRIQQVVRGDSAAYFCASSPARTGQTEAFFGQGTRLTVV.

V gene TRBV12-3 or TRBV12-4 combines with J gene TRBJ1-5; as DNA is missing, the TRBD1 call by TCRdb cannot be tested. The CDR3 loop spans 14 amino acids. The CDR3 loop is CASIQTGVNHPQHF.

CDR3: CASSPSFETQYF. The chain has TRBV5-5 and TRBJ2-5; as DNA is missing, the TRBD2 call by TCRdb cannot be tested. CDR3 length: 12 residues. Germline CDR1 reads SGHKS; CDR2 reads YYEKEE (reference sequence).

This chain uses TRBV27 with TRBJ1-2; lacking DNA, the TRBD1 call made by TCRdb goes unchecked. Germline CDR1 is MNHEY and CDR2 is SMNVEV (reference sequence). The CDR3 sequence is 16 residues long. The CDR3 reads CASSLFPDGAIYGYTF.

This sequence joins TRBV7-9 and TRBJ2-1; TCRdb's D gene call, TRBD1, goes unchecked for lack of DNA. This CDR3 comprises 15 residues. CDR1 is SEHNR and CDR2 is FQNEAQ in the germline V gene (reference sequence). The CDR3 region is CASSPRDQIYNEQFF.

The chain is built from TRBV12-3 or TRBV12-4 and TRBJ2-1; the D call of TRBD2 rests on TCRdb alone, since no DNA is present to check it. The CDR3 sequence is 16 residues long. CDR3 residues: CASSPGLAFSYNEQFF.

V is TRBV9 and J is TRBJ2-1. Germline assignment: CDR1 SGDLS and CDR2 YYNGEE. The CDR3 is 14 amino acids. The CDR3 reads CASSVDGGHNEQFF. Using reference TRBV9 and TRBJ2-1 for the parts outside the CDR3, the full variable domain is DSGVTQTPKHLITATGQRVTLRCSPRSGDLSVYWYQQSLDQGLQFLIQYYNGEERAKGNILERFSAQQFPDLHSELNLSSLELGDSALYFCASSVDGGHNEQFFGPGTRLTVL.

The CDR3 here is CASALGETQYF. This sequence joins TRBV27 and TRBJ2-5. CDR1 is MNHEY and CDR2 is SMNVEV in the germline V gene (reference sequence). The CDR3 extends over 11 amino acids.